Below, one T cell receptor beta chain is given with its context. The cDNA 3' end received a ligated oligonucleotide with a UMI. First-round PCR used three to five cycles and beta primers RC1.1 and RC1.2 covering TRBC1 and TRBC2. Via MiXCR, TCRdb re-called the UMI-ligation and nested PCR reads, giving one row per CDR3 protein. Found here are 40,000 to 55,000 distinct CDR3 sequences, 11% of them singletons; the top ten hold more than 9%. The entry originates in a study of quantifying T cell responses using KT2 cells. Study-wide context: Reverse transcription used primers in the TCR alpha and beta constant regions.

Unfractionated PBMC were spiked with known numbers of KT2 clone cells. Sequencing used PBMCs spiked with cells of the T cell clone KT2. The TCR was taken from a human donor.

The CDR3 nucleotides are TGTGCCAGCAGTGAACAGGGCTCTGGGGCCAACGTCCTGACTTTC. As protein: CASSEQGSGANVLTF. The V call is TRBV6-1, the J call TRBJ2-6, with a weak D call TRBD1 (5 bases). V was pared by 2 bases and J by 0 bases, with 5 bases between. From germline, CDR1 is MNHNS and CDR2 SASEGT. This CDR3 is built from 15 residues.